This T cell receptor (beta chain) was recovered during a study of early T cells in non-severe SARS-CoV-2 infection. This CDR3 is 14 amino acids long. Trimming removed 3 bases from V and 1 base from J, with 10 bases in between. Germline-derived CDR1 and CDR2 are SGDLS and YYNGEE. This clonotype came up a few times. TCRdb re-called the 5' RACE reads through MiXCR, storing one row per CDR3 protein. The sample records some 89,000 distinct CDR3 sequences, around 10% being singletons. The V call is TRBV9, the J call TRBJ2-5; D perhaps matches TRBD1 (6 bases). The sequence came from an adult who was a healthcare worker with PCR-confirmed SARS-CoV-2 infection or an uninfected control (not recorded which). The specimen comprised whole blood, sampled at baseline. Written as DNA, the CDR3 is TGTGCCAGCAGCGCGGGACAACTCCAAGAGACCCAGTACTTC. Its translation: CASSAGQLQETQYF.